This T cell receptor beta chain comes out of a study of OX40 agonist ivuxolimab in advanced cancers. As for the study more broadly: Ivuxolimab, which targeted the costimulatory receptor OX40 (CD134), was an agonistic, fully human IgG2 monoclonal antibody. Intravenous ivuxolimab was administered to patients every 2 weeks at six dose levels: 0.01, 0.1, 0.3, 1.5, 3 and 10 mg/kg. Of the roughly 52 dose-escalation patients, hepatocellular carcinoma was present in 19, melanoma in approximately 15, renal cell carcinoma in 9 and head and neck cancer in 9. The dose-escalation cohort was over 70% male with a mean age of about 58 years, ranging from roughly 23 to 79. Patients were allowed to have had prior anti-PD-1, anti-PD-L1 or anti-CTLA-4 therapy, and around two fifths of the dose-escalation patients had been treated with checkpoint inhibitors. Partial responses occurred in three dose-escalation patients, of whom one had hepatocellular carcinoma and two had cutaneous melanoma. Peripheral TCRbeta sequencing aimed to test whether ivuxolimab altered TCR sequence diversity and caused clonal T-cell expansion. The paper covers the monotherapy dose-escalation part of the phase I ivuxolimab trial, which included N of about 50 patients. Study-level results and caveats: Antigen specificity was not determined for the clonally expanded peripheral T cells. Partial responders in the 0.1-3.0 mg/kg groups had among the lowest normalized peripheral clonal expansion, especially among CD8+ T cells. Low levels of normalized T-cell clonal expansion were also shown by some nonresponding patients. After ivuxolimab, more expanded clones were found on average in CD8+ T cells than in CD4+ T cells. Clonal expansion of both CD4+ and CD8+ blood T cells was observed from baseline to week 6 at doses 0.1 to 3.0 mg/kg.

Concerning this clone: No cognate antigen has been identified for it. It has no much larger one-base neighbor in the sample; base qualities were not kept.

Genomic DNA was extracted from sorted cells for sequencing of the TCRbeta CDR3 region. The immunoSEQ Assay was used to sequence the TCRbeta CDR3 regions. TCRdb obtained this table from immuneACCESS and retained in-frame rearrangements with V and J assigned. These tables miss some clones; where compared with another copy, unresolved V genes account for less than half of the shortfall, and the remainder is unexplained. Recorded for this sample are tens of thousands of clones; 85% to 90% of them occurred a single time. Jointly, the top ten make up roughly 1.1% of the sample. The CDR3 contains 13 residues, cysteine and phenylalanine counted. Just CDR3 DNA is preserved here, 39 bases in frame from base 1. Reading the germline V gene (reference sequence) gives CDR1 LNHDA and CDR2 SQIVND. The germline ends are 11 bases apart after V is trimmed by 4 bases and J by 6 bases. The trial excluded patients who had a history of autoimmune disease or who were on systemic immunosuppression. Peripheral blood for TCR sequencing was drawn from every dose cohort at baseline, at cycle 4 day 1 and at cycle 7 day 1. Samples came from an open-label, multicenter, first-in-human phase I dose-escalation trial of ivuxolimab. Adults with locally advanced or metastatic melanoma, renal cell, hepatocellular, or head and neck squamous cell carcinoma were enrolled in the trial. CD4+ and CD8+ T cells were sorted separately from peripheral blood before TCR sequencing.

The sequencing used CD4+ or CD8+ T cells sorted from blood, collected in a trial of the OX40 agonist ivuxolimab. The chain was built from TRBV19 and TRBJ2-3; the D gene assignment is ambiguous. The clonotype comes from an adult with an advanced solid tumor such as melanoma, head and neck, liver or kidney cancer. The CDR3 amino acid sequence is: CASSTGVGDTQYF. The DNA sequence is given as TGTGCCAGTAGTACAGGTGTCGGGGATACGCAGTATTTT.